What follows is one T cell receptor beta chain and its context. Original processing notes: Reference gene primers were amplified, and this amplification served to estimate nucleated cell counts. Clones were sequenced by immunoSEQ multiplex PCR, and TCRdb holds only the in-frame ones, with some missing. The V and J calls and clone size are taken from that table; D and trimming were inferred from the DNA. This table holds some 110,000 clones, roughly 90% found once. The data originate from a study of blood T cell repertoires in COVID-19. As for the study in general: Researchers got acute and convalescent COVID-19 samples from the United States, Italy and Spain.

Germline CDR1 reads PRHDT; CDR2 reads FYEKMQ (reference sequence). This CDR3 has 17 amino acids. The V end lost 0 bases, the J end lost 0 bases, and 9 bases lay between the germline ends. This chain uses TRBV13 with TRBJ2-6; D is perhaps TRBD1 (6 bases). This receptor was identified in a human donor in a cohort sampled during active COVID-19. The sample comprised peripheral blood. The CDR3: CASSLGDSFSGANVLTF. CDR3 nucleotides: TGTGCCAGCAGCTTAGGGGACAGTTTCTCTGGGGCCAACGTCCTGACTTTC.